The rows below give T cell receptor beta chains drawn from one sample of a study of OX40 agonist ivuxolimab in advanced cancers. Profiling relied on immunoSEQ multiplex PCR, and the TCRdb table lists in-frame clones only, not all of them. This sample has about 9,900 clones, with 70% found just once. The sample in question was CD4+ or CD8+ T cells sorted from blood, obtained in a trial of the OX40 agonist ivuxolimab. The receptors shown here come from an adult with an advanced solid tumor such as melanoma, head and neck, liver or kidney cancer. Both conserved end residues are part of each CDR3. The order of the fields is J gene, V gene, D gene, CDR3 protein. D genes are given only for firm matches.

>TRBJ2-7|TRBV28|.
CASSLSGEQYF
>TRBJ2-5|TRBV7-6|TRBD2
CASSSPGAGGQKETQYF
>TRBJ2-5|TRBV4-2|TRBD2
CASSQGGAGGQETQYF
>TRBJ1-1|TRBV4-1|TRBD1
CASSHLQGEVEAFF
>TRBJ1-1|TRBV9|.
CASSVVLNTEAFF
>TRBJ1-2|TRBV4-3|TRBD1
CASSQGGTGGRYGYTF
>TRBJ2-1|TRBV18|.
CASSPIGLRAQDEQFF
>TRBJ2-3|TRBV7-6|TRBD2
CASSLSLAGTTDTQYF
>TRBJ2-3|TRBV7-6|TRBD1
CASSSQGDGTDTQYF
>TRBJ1-3|TRBV11-2|.
CASSLQWASSSGNTIYF
>TRBJ1-3|TRBV30|.
CAWSGGNPSGNTIYF
>TRBJ2-1|TRBV2|TRBD1
CASRDPGQGYNEQFF
>TRBJ1-1|TRBV28|.
CASSFGGGSTEAFF
>TRBJ1-1|TRBV27|.
CASGWGVEAFF
>TRBJ2-3|TRBV28|TRBD1
CASSSDDRGVDTQYF
>TRBJ1-5|TRBV2|.
CASRGRYQPQHF
>TRBJ2-1|TRBV2|.
CASTPRGENEQFF
>TRBJ2-7|TRBV7-3|.
CASSLGFSTGSEQYF
>TRBJ1-1|TRBV15|.
CATSRDWRDTEAFF
>TRBJ2-7|TRBV4-2|.
CASSLGGNEQYF
>TRBJ2-7|TRBV19|.
CASSPGLLYEQYF
>TRBJ1-2|TRBV7-3|.
CASSLTGYTF
>TRBJ1-1|TRBV4-1|.
CASSLGRGVEAFF
>TRBJ2-7|TRBV28|TRBD2
CASSLGGGPYEQYF
>TRBJ2-3|TRBV28|.
CASSSTDTQYF
>TRBJ1-2|TRBV6-5|.
CASTDGGYGYTF
>TRBJ2-3|TRBV5-6|.
CASSSISTDTQYF
>TRBJ1-2|TRBV2|.
CASTPTGRPGYTF
>TRBJ2-3|TRBV11-2|.
CASSLDLGTTQYF
>TRBJ1-1|TRBV11-1|.
CASSLAVGTEAFF
>TRBJ1-2|TRBV28|TRBD1
CASSWTGNYGYTF
>TRBJ2-5|TRBV30|.
CAWSFLGLSLQETQYF
>TRBJ2-1|TRBV4-2|TRBD1
CASTSGQGNYNEQFF
>TRBJ1-1|TRBV15|.
CATSRVRGTEAFF
>TRBJ2-1|TRBV2|.
CASVYDYNNEQFF
>TRBJ1-3|TRBV4-3|.
CASSLDSSGNTIYF
>TRBJ2-2|TRBV27|.
CASSLSEEGLNTGELFF
>TRBJ1-3|TRBV19|.
CASTLDSNSGNTIYF
>TRBJ2-3|TRBV2|.
CATSDITDTQYF
>TRBJ2-7|TRBV6-5|.
CASSDASYEQYF
>TRBJ1-2|TRBV29-1|.
CSVEEDTTPGGYTF
>TRBJ2-1|TRBV28|.
CASSLGGWNEQFF
>TRBJ2-1|TRBV15|TRBD2
CATSRDRMAGGINEQFF
>TRBJ2-3|TRBV11-2|TRBD1
CASSTWGRQGDTQYF
>TRBJ2-2|TRBV28|.
CASSLLQPGRIGELFF
>TRBJ2-3|TRBV9|.
CASSVWGGTDTQYF
>TRBJ2-2|TRBV9|TRBD2
CASSLRLAGAGELFF
>TRBJ1-2|TRBV4-2|.
CASSQDTQGCTF
>TRBJ1-2|TRBV11-3|.
CASSLGGGGYTF